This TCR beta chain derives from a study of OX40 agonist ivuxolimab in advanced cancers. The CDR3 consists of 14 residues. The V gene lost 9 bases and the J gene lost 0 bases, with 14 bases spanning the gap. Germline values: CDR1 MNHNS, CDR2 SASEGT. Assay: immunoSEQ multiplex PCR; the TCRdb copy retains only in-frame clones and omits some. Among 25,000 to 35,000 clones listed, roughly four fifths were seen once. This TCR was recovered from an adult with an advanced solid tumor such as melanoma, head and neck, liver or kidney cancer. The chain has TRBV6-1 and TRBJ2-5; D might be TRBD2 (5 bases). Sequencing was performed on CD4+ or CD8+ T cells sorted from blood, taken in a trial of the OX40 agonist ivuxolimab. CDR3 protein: CASLPWEYQETQYF. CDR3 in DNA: TGTGCCAGTTTACCGTGGGAGTACCAAGAGACCCAGTACTTC.